The present T cell receptor (beta chain) was sequenced within a study of T cells in Graves' hyperthyroidism and ophthalmopathy (dated by TCRdb to between 2018 and 2020). Turning to the overall study: Peripheral blood was sampled at the time of initial diagnosis, prior to any treatment. The 100 or so discovery patients were divided at random into training and test sets in a 7:3 ratio. TCR V-J signatures able to tell the groups apart were searched for in a discovery cohort of 100 patients, of whom around 43 had Graves' ophthalmopathy and roughly 59 had stable Graves' hyperthyroidism. In about 6 Graves' hyperthyroidism patients, the study also compared T-cell repertoires from thyroid tissue with T-cell repertoires from blood. Prospective prediction of ophthalmopathy was tested in an independent validation cohort consisting of roughly 19 hyperthyroidism patients and some 15 patients who later progressed to ophthalmopathy. Following sampling, methimazole starting at 30 mg daily was given to hyperthyroidism patients, and high-dose intravenous methylprednisolone was given to ophthalmopathy patients. The paper describes TCR Vbeta CDR3 sequencing of more than 120 peripheral blood samples, made up of 43 ophthalmopathy patients, 70 to 80 hyperthyroidism patients and 17 progressor patients. Points the paper makes about the study in general: Sample size was not statistically predetermined, and investigators were not blinded to group allocation. Most expanded thyroid clonotypes (frequency above 0.001) were also detected in blood, suggesting blood repertoires may reflect thyroid immune responses. Ophthalmopathy was separated from stable hyperthyroidism by a 13 V-J signature model, with around 90% sensitivity and roughly 84% specificity obtained in cross-validation and 80%/75% obtained in testing. In validation, progression to ophthalmopathy was predicted by the model with nearly 71% sensitivity and around 76% specificity, a median of approximately 6.5 months before onset.

V and J are trimmed by 4 bases and 11 bases, and the gene matches miss 17 bases of the junction. The germline V gene encodes CDR1 MDHEN and CDR2 SYDVKM. A total of 16 residues make up the CDR3, ends included. Only the CDR3 part of the read is kept: 48 bases, read in frame from the first base. Concerning this clonotype itself: The clone's antigen remains unknown. Likely a read error: the CDR3 ends without its conserved phenylalanine or tryptophan.

Stable Graves' hyperthyroidism was defined as no progression to ophthalmopathy during 18 months of follow-up. Hyperthyroidism patients were newly diagnosed, had a disease duration of under 2 months, and were aged 18 to 65 years. The study excluded patients with uncontrolled infections, other autoimmune diseases, pregnancy or lactation. Diagnoses were based on clinical symptoms, serum thyroxine and TRAb, thyroid ultrasound and orbital computed tomography. Ficoll-Paque density gradient centrifugation was used to isolate PBMCs from 9.5 to 10 ml of fresh peripheral blood. Total RNA was extracted with Trizol reagent, and quality was checked on an Agilent 2100 Bioanalyzer. Amplification of TCR beta CDR3 regions was carried out from RNA transcripts. A first-round RT-PCR of the TCR CDR3 used the HTBI primer set with the Qiagen OneStep RT-PCR kit. The libraries were constructed in a second round of multiplex PCR and then size-selected and purified. Sequencing of the libraries was done on an Illumina HiSeq2000 using paired-end 100 bp reads. Regarding the original processing steps: SOAPnuke was used to process the raw data, throwing out any read that contained adapters or uncalled bases, had a mean Phred below 15, or lacked an exact constant-primer or identifier match. High-quality paired reads were merged using COPE v1.2.5, and each unique nucleotide sequence was defined as a clonotype. Clonotypes were aligned to IMGT TRBV, TRBD and TRBJ reference segments using MiTCR v1.1. The analysis was restricted to V-J combinations with a frequency above 0.0001, which together covered just over 98% of the repertoires. The TCS score was defined as F50 (clonal expansion) divided by E x V (chaos), with BLOSUM62-based TCRdist calculated between CDR3 peptides within each V-J. Welch's t-statistics and random forest reduced 500 to 650 V-J features to 10 to 15, which were used in a naive Bayes classifier (R e1071). TCRdb reprocessing: public reads trimmed at Q25 with fastp, clones called with MiXCR, in-frame beta chains kept. Each CDR3 protein appears once, grouped with its most common genes and DNA. The V and J calls, along with clone size, are taken from TCRdb and not from the paper's own processing. In all, the sample holds 600,000 to 750,000 distinct CDR3 sequences, and 15% to 20% of those were seen once. The top ten clones comprise 15% of the sample.

This TCR was sampled from a man between 50 and 59 years old with Graves' hyperthyroidism. The sequenced sample consisted of blood. Here the chain combines TRBV28 and TRBJ1-1, with 9 junctional bases fitting TRBD1. The CDR3 reads as follows: CASSSHEGDRARGAFL. The nucleotides are TGTGCCAGCAGTTCCCACGAAGGGGACAGGGCGAGGGGGGCTTTCCTT.